This TCR beta chain appears in the sequencing data of a study of T-cell reconstitution after alpha-beta-depleted transplantation in children. In this sample, this clonotype turned up many times. For TCRbeta, the library was prepared with unique molecular identifiers. TCRdb reprocessed the PCR reads with MiXCR, giving one entry per CDR3 protein. Among hundreds of thousands of distinct CDR3 sequences, roughly 10% were seen once, and the ten largest hold about 30%. Source: PBMCs, taken before TCRalphabeta/CD19-depleted stem cell transplant. This TCR came from a child younger than two with acute myeloid leukemia, due to receive a stem cell transplant.

The CDR3 bases are TGCAGTGCTAGAGCCACTAGCAGGTACTACGAGCAGTACTTC. This codes for CSARATSRYYEQYF. The chain carries TRBV20-1 and TRBJ2-7; D might be TRBD2 (6 bases). V was pared by 1 base and J by 3 bases, with 13 bases between. Per the germline V gene, CDR1 is DFQATT and CDR2 is SNEGSKA (reference sequence). The CDR3 contains 14 residues.